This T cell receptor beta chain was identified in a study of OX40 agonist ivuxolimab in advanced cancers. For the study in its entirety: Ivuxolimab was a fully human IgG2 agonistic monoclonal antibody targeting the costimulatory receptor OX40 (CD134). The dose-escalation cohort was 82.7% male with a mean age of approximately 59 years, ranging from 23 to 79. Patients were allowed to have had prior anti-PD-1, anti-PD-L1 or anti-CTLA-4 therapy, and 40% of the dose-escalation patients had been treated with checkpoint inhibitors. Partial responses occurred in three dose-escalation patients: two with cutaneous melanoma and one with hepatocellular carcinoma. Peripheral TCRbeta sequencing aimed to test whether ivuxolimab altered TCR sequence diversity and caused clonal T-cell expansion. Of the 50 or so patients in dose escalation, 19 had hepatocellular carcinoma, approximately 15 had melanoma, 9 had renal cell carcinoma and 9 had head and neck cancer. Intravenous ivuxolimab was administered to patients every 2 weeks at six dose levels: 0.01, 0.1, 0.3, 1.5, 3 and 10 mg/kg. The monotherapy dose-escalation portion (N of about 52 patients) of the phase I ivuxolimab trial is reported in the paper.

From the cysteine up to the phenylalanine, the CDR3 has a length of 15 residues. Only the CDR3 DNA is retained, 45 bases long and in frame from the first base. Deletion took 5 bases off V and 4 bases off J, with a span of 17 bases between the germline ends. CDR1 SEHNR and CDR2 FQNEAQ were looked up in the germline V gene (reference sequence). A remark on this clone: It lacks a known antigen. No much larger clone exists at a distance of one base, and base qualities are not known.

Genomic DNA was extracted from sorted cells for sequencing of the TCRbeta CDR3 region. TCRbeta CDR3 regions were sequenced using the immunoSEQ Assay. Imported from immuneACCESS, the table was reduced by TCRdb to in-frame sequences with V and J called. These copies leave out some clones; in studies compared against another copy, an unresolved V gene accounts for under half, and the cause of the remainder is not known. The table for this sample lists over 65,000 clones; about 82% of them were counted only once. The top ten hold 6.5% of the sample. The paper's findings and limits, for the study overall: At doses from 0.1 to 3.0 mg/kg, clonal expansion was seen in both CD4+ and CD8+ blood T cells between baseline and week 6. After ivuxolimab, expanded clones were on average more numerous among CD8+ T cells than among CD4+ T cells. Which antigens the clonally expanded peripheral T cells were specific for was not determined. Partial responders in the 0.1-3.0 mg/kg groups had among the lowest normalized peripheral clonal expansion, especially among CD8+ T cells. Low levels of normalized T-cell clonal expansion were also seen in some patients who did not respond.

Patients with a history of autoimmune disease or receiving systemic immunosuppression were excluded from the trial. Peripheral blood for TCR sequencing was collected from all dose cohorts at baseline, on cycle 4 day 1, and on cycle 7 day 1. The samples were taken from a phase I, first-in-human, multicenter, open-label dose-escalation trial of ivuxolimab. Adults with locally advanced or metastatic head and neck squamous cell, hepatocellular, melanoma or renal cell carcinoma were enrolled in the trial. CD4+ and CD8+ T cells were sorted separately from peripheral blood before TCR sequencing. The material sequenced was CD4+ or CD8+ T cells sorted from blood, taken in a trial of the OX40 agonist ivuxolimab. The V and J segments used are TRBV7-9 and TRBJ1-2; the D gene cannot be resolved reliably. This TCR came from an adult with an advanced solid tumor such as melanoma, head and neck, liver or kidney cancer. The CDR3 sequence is CASSAMGQVPYGYTF. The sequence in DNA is TGTGCCAGCAGCGCCATGGGTCAGGTTCCCTATGGCTACACCTTC.